The rows below give T cell receptor beta chains drawn from one sample of a study of cytomegalovirus exposure and HLA in healthy donors. Clones were read by immunoSEQ multiplex PCR, and TCRdb kept only the in-frame ones, dropping some. The sample includes 110,000 to 150,000 clones, about 94% seen only once; the top ten take 1.8%. Sequences were obtained from PBMCs. The receptors come from a man younger than 35 in good health and CMV-seropositive. The CDR3 runs from the conserved cysteine through the conserved F or W. A D gene is named only where the DNA matches it firmly. Clone sizes are given selectively: once, few, many, or a class where the clone is expanded.

d_call	v_call	clone_size	j_call	cdr3_aa	cdr3_nt
.	TRBV5-1	.	TRBJ2-5	CASSPASAGETQYF	TGCGCCAGCAGCCCAGCTTCTGCGGGTGAGACCCAGTACTTC
.	TRBV6-1	.	TRBJ2-7	CATQLSGTPSYEQYF	TGTGCCACCCAGTTATCCGGGACACCCTCCTACGAGCAGTACTTC
TRBD2	TRBV27	.	TRBJ2-1	CASSPLARGERGEQFF	TGTGCCAGCAGTCCACTAGCGCGGGGGGAGAGGGGTGAGCAGTTCTTC
.	TRBV6-1	.	TRBJ1-4	CASTSGRLNEKLFF	TGTGCCAGTACCTCCGGGAGGCTTAATGAAAAACTGTTTTTT
.	TRBV7-9	once	TRBJ1-5	CASSPGWNQPQHF	TGTGCCAGCAGCCCGGGATGGAATCAGCCCCAGCATTTT
TRBD1	TRBV5-5	.	TRBJ2-7	CASSLGGTAYEQYF	TGTGCCAGCAGCTTGGGTGGGACAGCCTACGAGCAGTACTTC
TRBD2	TRBV28	.	TRBJ2-1	CASSLEGASGSWDEQFF	TGTGCCAGCAGTTTGGAGGGTGCTAGCGGGAGTTGGGATGAGCAGTTCTTC
TRBD2	TRBV11-2	.	TRBJ2-1	CASTLRRTSGRSNEQFF	TGTGCCAGCACCCTAAGGCGAACTAGCGGGAGATCGAATGAGCAGTTCTTC
TRBD2	TRBV5-5	.	TRBJ2-7	CASSYTSASYEQYF	TGTGCCAGCAGCTACACTAGCGCCTCCTACGAGCAGTACTTC
.	TRBV28	.	TRBJ2-3	CASSPLVPIADYSTDTQYF	TGTGCCAGCAGCCCGCTTGTGCCTATAGCGGACTATAGCACAGATACGCAGTATTTT
.	TRBV28	.	TRBJ2-6	CASSAAGANVLTF	TGTGCCAGCAGCGCGGCTGGGGCCAACGTCCTGACTTTC
TRBD2	TRBV2	.	TRBJ2-1	CASSDLAGGPISYNEQFF	TGTGCCAGCAGTGATCTAGCGGGAGGACCCATCTCCTACAATGAGCAGTTCTTC
TRBD2	TRBV9	.	TRBJ2-2	CASSGLGTSGRVGELFF	TGTGCCAGCAGCGGCCTCGGGACTAGCGGGAGGGTCGGGGAGCTGTTTTTT
TRBD1	TRBV9	.	TRBJ1-1	CASSPQDRIRLNTEAFF	TGTGCCAGCAGCCCCCAGGACAGGATTAGACTGAACACTGAAGCTTTCTTT
.	TRBV4-1	once	TRBJ1-2	CASSQDQRSDYGYTF	TGCGCCAGCAGCCAAGATCAGAGGAGTGATTATGGCTACACCTTC
TRBD2	TRBV5-1	.	TRBJ2-5	CASSFGLAGEEETQYF	TGCGCCAGCAGCTTCGGACTAGCGGGAGAGGAAGAGACCCAGTACTTC
TRBD2	TRBV5-1	.	TRBJ2-1	CASSFPVGGSSGAYNEQFF	TGCGCCAGCAGCTTCCCTGTGGGGGGGTCTAGCGGGGCCTACAATGAGCAGTTCTTC
.	TRBV7-8	.	TRBJ1-5	CASSFAGHGQPQHF	TGTGCCAGCAGCTTTGCGGGTCATGGTCAGCCCCAGCATTTT
.	TRBV29-1	.	TRBJ2-5	CSVDGVETQYF	TGCAGCGTTGATGGAGTAGAGACCCAGTACTTC
TRBD1	TRBV5-1	.	TRBJ2-2	CASSPGQGDTGELFF	TGCGCCAGCAGCCCGGGACAGGGGGACACCGGGGAGCTGTTTTTT
TRBD1	TRBV19	.	TRBJ1-4	CASGQGVGATNEKLFF	TGTGCCAGTGGACAGGGTGTGGGGGCAACTAATGAAAAACTGTTTTTT
TRBD1	TRBV5-6	.	TRBJ2-7	CASSRTGAGFSYEQYF	TGTGCCAGCAGCCGGACAGGGGCGGGATTCTCCTACGAGCAGTACTTC
.	TRBV14	.	TRBJ2-5	CASSLRAVATPQETQYF	TGTGCCAGCAGCCTCCGAGCGGTAGCAACCCCTCAAGAGACCCAGTACTTC
.	TRBV2	once	TRBJ1-1	CASMTPNTEAFF	TGTGCCAGCATGACACCTAACACTGAAGCTTTCTTT
.	TRBV7-9	.	TRBJ1-2	CASSFAGFYGYTF	TGTGCCAGCAGCTTCGCAGGGTTTTATGGCTACACCTTC
.	TRBV5-1	.	TRBJ1-4	CASSLEARATNEKLFF	TGCGCCAGCAGCTTGGAAGCTAGAGCAACTAATGAAAAACTGTTTTTT
.	TRBV4-1	.	TRBJ1-2	CASSQEIVSVNYGYTF	TGCGCCAGCAGCCAAGAGATTGTGTCGGTGAACTATGGCTACACCTTC